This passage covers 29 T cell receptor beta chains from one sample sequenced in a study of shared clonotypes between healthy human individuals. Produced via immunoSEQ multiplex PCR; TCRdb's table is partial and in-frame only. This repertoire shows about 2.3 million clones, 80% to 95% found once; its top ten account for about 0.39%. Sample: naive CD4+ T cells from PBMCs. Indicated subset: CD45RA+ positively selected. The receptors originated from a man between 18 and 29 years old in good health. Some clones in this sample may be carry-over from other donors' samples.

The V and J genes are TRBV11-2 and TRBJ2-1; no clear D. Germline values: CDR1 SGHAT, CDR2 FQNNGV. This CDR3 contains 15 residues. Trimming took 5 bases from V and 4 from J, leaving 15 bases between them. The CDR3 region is CASSPRQPDYNEQFF. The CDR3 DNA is TGTGCCAGCAGCCCCCGCCAGCCTGATTACAATGAGCAGTTCTTC.

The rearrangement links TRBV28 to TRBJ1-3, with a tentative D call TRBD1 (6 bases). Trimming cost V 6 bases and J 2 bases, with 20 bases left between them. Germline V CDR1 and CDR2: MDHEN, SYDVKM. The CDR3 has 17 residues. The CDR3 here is CASRGFGGAGPGNTIYF. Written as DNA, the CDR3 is TGTGCCAGCAGGGGATTCGGGGGCGCCGGCCCTGGAAACACCATATATTTT. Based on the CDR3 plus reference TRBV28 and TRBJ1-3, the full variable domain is DVKVTQSSRYLVKRTGEKVFLECVQDMDHENMFWYRQDPGLGLRLIYFSYDVKMKEKGDIPEGYSVSREKKERFSLILESASTNQTSMYLCASRGFGGAGPGNTIYFGEGSWLTVV.

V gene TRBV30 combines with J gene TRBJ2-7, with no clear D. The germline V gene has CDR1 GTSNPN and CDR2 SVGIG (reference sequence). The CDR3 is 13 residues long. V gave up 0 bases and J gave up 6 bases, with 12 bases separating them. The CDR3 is CAWSVQRYPEQYF. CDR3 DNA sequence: TGTGCCTGGAGTGTACAGAGGTACCCCGAGCAGTACTTC. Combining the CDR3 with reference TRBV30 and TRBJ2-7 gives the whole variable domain SQTIHQWPATLVQPVGSPLSLECTVEGTSNPNLYWYRQAAGRGLQLLFYSVGIGQISSEVPQNLSASRPQDRQFILSSKKLLLSDSGFYLCAWSVQRYPEQYFGPGTRLTVT.

CDR3: CASSKTSGSYEQYF. The CDR3 bases are TGTGCCAGCAGCAAGACTAGCGGGTCCTACGAGCAGTACTTC. The chain couples TRBV6-6 to TRBJ2-7, with TRBD2 matching over 10 bases. Losses at the gene ends were 6 bases for V and 1 base for J; bases not matched to a gene: 3. The CDR3 extends over 14 amino acids. From germline, CDR1 is MNHNY and CDR2 SVGAGI (reference sequence).

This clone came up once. The CDR3 here is CASRKAGPYEQYF. The CDR3 nucleotides are TGTGCCAGCAGAAAGGCGGGCCCCTACGAGCAGTACTTC. The rearrangement joins TRBV28 to TRBJ2-7; D may be TRBD2 (5 bases). The CDR3 consists of 13 residues. Per germline, CDR1 MDHEN and CDR2 SYDVKM. Trimming shortened V by 6 bases and J by 2 bases, and 11 bases separated the two germline ends.

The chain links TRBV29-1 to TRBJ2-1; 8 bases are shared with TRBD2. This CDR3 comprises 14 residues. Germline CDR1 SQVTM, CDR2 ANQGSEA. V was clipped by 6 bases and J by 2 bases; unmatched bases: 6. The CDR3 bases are TGCAGCGTACCCCAGCGGGAGACCTACAATGAGCAGTTCTTC. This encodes CSVPQRETYNEQFF.

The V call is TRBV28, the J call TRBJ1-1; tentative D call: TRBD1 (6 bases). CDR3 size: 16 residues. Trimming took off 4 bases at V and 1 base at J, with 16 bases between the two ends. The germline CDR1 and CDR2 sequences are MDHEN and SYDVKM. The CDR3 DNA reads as TGTGCCAGCAGTTCCCCTGGAGGGGGGGCGAACACTGAAGCTTTCTTT. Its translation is CASSSPGGGANTEAFF. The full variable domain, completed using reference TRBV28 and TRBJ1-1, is DVKVTQSSRYLVKRTGEKVFLECVQDMDHENMFWYRQDPGLGLRLIYFSYDVKMKEKGDIPEGYSVSREKKERFSLILESASTNQTSMYLCASSSPGGGANTEAFFGQGTRLTVV.

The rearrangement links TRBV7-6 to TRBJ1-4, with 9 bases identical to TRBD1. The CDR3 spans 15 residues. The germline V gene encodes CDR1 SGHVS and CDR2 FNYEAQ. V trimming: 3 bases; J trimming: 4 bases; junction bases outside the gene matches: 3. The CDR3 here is CASSLGTGYNEKLFF. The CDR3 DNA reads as TGTGCCAGCAGCTTGGGGACAGGGTATAATGAAAAACTGTTTTTT.

Written as DNA, the CDR3 is TGTGCCAGCAGCTTGGTCGGGGCCGAGGCCGGGGAGCTGTTTTTT. This gives the protein CASSLVGAEAGELFF. The chain has TRBV11-1 and TRBJ2-2, with D possibly called TRBD1 or TRBD2 (5 bases each). Trimming pared 3 bases from V and 6 bases from J, leaving 14 bases between. Per germline, CDR1 SGHAT and CDR2 FQDESV (reference sequence). CDR3 length: 15 amino acids.

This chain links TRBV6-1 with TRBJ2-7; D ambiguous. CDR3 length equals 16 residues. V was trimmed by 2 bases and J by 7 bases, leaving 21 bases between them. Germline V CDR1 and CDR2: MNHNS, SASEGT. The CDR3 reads CASSETWGTPWREQYF. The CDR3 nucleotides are TGTGCCAGCAGTGAAACCTGGGGTACTCCCTGGCGGGAGCAGTACTTC.

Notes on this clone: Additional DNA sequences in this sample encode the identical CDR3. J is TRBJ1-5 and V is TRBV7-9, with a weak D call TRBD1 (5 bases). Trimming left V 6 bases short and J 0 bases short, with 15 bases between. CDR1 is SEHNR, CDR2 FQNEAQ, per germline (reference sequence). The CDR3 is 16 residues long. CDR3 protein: CASSLGPGGSNQPQHF. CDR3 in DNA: TGTGCCAGCAGTCTCGGGCCCGGGGGTAGCAATCAGCCCCAGCATTTT.

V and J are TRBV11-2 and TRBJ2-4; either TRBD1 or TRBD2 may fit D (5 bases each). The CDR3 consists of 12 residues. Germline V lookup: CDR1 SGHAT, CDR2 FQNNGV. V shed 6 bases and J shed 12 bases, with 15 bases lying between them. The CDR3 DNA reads TGTGCCAGCAGGTTGGGAGACAGTTATCAGTACTTC. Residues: CASRLGDSYQYF.

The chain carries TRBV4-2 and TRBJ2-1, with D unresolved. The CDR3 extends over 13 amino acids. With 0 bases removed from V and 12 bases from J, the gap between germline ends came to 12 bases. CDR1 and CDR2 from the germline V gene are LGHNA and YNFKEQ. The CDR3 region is CASSQDQRAGQFF. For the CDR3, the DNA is TGTGCCAGCAGCCAAGATCAGCGAGCAGGGCAGTTCTTC.

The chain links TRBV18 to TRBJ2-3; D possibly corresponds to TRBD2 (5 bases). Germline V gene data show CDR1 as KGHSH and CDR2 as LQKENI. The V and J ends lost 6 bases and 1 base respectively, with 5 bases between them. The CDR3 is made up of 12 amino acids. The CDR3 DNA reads TGTGCCAGCTCCGGGGGCACAGATACGCAGTATTTT. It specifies CASSGGTDTQYF.

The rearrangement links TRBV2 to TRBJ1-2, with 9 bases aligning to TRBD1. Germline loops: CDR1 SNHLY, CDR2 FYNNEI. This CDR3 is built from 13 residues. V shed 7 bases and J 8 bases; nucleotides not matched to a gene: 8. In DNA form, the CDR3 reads TGTGCCAGCAAGATCGGGACAGGGCGAGGCTACACCTTC. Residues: CASKIGTGRGYTF.

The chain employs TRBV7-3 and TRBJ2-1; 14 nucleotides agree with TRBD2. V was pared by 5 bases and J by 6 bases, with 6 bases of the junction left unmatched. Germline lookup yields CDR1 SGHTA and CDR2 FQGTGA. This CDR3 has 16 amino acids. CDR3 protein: CASSLGTSGRANEQFF. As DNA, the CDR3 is TGTGCCAGCAGCCTTGGGACTAGCGGGAGAGCCAATGAGCAGTTCTTC. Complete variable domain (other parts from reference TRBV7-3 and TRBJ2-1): GAGVSQTPSNKVTEKGKYVELRCDPISGHTALYWYRQSLGQGPEFLIYFQGTGAADDSGLPNDRFFAVRPEGSVSTLKIQRTERGDSAVYLCASSLGTSGRANEQFFGPGTRLTVL.

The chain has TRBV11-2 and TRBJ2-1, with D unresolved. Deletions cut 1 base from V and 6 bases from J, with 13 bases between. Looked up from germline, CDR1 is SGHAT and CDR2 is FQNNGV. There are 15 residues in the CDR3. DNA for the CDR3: TGTGCCAGCAGCTTAGCGGTCAGTAACCGCAATGAGCAGTTCTTC. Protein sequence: CASSLAVSNRNEQFF.

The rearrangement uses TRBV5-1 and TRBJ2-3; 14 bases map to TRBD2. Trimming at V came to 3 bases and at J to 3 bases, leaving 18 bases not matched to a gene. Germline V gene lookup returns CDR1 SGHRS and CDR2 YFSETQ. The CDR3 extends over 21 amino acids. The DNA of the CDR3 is TGCGCCAGCAGCTCCCCGTTGGGACTAGCGGGAGAGGGGGGAGGAACAGATACGCAGTATTTT. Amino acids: CASSSPLGLAGEGGGTDTQYF.

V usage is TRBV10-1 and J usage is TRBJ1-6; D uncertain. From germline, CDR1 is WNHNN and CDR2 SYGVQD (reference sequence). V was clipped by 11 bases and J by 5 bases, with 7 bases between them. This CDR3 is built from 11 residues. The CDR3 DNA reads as TGCGCCGGAAAAGATAATTCACCCCTCCACTTT. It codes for CAGKDNSPLHF.

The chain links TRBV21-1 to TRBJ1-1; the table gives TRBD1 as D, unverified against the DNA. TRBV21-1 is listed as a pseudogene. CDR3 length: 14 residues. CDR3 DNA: TGTGCCAGCAGCGTCCGCGACAGGAACACTGAAGCTTTCTTT. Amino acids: CASSVRDRNTEAFF.

In DNA form, the CDR3 reads TGTGCCTGGAGTGTAAGGGCAGGGGAGGGGGAGCAGTACTTC. It specifies CAWSVRAGEGEQYF. The chain uses TRBV30 and TRBJ2-7; D may be TRBD2 (7 bases). From germline, CDR1 is GTSNPN and CDR2 SVGIG (reference sequence). The CDR3 is made up of 14 amino acids. V was trimmed by 0 bases and J by 7 bases, leaving 16 bases between them.

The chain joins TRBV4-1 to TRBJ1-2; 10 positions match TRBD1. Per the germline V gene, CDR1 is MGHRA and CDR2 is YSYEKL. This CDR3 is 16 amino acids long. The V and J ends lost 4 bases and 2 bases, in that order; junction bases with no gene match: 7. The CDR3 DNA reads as TGCGCCAGCAGCCCGCGACGGGGACAGGGGAACTATGGCTACACCTTC. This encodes CASSPRRGQGNYGYTF.

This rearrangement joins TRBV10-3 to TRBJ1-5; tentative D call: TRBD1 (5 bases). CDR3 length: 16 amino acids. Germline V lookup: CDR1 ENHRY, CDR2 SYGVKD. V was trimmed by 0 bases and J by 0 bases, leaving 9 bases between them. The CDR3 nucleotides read TGTGCCATCAGTGAGTCGTTGGGGGATAGCAATCAGCCCCAGCATTTT. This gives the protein CAISESLGDSNQPQHF.

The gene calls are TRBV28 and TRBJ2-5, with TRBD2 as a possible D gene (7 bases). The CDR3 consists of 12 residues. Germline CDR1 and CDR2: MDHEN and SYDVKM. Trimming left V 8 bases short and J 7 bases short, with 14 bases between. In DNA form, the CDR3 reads TGTGCCAGCTCTCAAGGGGGGGTGACCCAGTACTTC. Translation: CASSQGGVTQYF.

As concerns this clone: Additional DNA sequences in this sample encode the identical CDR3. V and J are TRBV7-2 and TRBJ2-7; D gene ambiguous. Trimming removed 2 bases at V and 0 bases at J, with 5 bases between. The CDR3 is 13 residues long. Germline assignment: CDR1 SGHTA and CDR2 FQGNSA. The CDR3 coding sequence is TGTGCCAGCAGCTTATTCGACTCCTACGAGCAGTACTTC. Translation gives CASSLFDSYEQYF.

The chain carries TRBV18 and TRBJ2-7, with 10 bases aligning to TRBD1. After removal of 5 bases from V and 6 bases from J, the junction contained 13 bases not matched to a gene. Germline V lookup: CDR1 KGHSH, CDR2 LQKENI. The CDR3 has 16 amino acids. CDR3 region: CASSWGQGPTLGEQYF. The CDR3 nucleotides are TGTGCCAGCTCATGGGGACAGGGGCCGACCCTTGGCGAGCAGTACTTC.

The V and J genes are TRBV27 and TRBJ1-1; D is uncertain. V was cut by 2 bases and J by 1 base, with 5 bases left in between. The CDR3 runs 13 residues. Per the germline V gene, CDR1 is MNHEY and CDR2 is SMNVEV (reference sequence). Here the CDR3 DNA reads TGTGCCAGCAGTTTACAGAAGAACACTGAAGCTTTCTTT. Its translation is CASSLQKNTEAFF.

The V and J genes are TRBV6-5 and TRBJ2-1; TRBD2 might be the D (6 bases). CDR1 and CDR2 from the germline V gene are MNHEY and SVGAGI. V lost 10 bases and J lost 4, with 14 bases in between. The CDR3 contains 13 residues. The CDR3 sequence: CATSASEYNEQFF. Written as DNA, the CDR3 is TGTGCCACCTCTGCTAGCGAATACAATGAGCAGTTCTTC.

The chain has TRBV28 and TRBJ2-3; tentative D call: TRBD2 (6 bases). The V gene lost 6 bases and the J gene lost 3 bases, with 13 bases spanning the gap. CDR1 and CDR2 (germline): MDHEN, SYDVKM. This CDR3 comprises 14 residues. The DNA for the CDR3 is TGTGCCAGCAGAGAGTCTGGGGGGACAGATACGCAGTATTTT. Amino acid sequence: CASRESGGTDTQYF.